Shown below are 23 T cell receptor beta chains from a single sample sequenced in a study of vaccination and CD4 T cells after COVID-19. Which antigens these TCRs recognize remains unknown. At the Johns Hopkins FTIC core, DNA taken from cultured CD4+ T cells was sequenced by way of the Oncomine TCR Beta short-read assay. Using its own MiXCR run on the PCR reads, TCRdb lists one record per CDR3 protein. In the table there are about 7,300 distinct CDR3 sequences, around half of which are singletons. The treatment is: approximately 9-day PBMC culture with coronavirus spike peptide pools or control peptides (ViraFEST assay). The material sequenced was CD4+ T cells from blood, cultured in vitro. Every receptor here comes from a human donor who had recovered from COVID-19.

This clonotype has more than one count but fewer than ten. The chain carries TRBV6-1 and TRBJ2-7, with D hard to call. The V end lost 6 bases, the J end lost 5 bases, and 17 bases lay between the germline ends. Germline CDR1 MNHNS, CDR2 SASEGT. This CDR3 is built from 14 residues. CDR3 in DNA: TGTGCCAGCAGATCCGCCAAACGAAAGGACGAGCAGTACTTC. Amino acids: CASRSAKRKDEQYF.

The chain joins TRBV19 to TRBJ2-7; D might be TRBD2 (5 bases). V was shortened by 5 bases and J by 7 bases, with 24 bases between the two germline ends. This CDR3 comprises 16 residues. Germline assignment: CDR1 LNHDA and CDR2 SQIVND (reference sequence). The CDR3 reads CASSLILSRDSGEQYF. CDR3 nucleotide sequence: TGTGCCAGTAGTCTAATCCTCTCGAGAGACTCGGGGGAGCAGTACTTC.

To note about this clonotype: One base away lies a much larger clone, so this may be a sequencing read error. The rearrangement joins TRBV2 to TRBJ2-5; D may be TRBD2 (5 bases). The CDR3 spans 14 residues. Germline lookup yields CDR1 SNHLY and CDR2 FYNNEI. V was shortened by 8 bases and J by 4 bases, with 17 bases between the two germline ends. The DNA for the CDR3 is TGTGCCAGCGCAAAAGGACCTAGCTTAGAGACCCAGTACTTC. Translated: CASAKGPSLETQYF.

The chain joins TRBV20-1 to TRBJ2-5, with D unclear. Trimming pared 3 bases from V and 5 bases from J, leaving 7 bases between. CDR3 size: 11 residues. From germline, CDR1 is DFQATT and CDR2 SNEGSKA (reference sequence). The CDR3 DNA sequence: TGCAGTGCTAGCCTAGACGAGACCCAGTACTTC. Translation gives CSASLDETQYF.

The V and J genes are TRBV27 and TRBJ2-7; either TRBD1 or TRBD2 may fit D (6 bases each). Germline assignment: CDR1 MNHEY and CDR2 SMNVEV (reference sequence). Trimming shortened V by 4 bases and J by 8 bases, and 15 bases separated the two germline ends. The CDR3 sequence is 13 residues long. The CDR3 nucleotides read TGTGCCAGCAGTTCAGGGAAGGGGGGCAAGCAGTACTTC. Protein sequence: CASSSGKGGKQYF.

This clonotype has more than one count but fewer than ten. Mismatch with germline at one junction end may stem from a read error. This chain links TRBV6-2 or TRBV6-3 with TRBJ1-1; TRBD1 might be the D (6 bases). The CDR3 runs to 15 residues. CDR1 and CDR2 (germline): MNHEY, SVGEGT. The chain's CDR3 is CASSNSGRGGAEAFF. Here the CDR3 DNA reads TGTGCCAGCAGTAACTCCGGGAGAGGGGGTGCCGAAGCTTTCTTT.

This clonotype was detected only a few times. The chain recombines TRBV20-1 with TRBJ2-3; 8 nucleotides match TRBD1. The CDR3 has 12 amino acids. Per the germline V gene, CDR1 is DFQATT and CDR2 is SNEGSKA (reference sequence). The CDR3 coding sequence is TGCTCTTCAGACAGGGGAACAGATACGCAGTATTTT. Protein: CSSDRGTDTQYF.

CDR3 nucleotide sequence: TGCAGTGTAGGGTCCTTGGATGGCTACACCTTC. This encodes CSVGSLDGYTF. The chain links TRBV29-1 to TRBJ1-2; D is unresolved. Germline CDR1 reads SQVTM; CDR2 reads ANQGSEA. The CDR3 runs to 11 residues.

This clonotype was seen only a few times. The rearrangement links TRBV20-1 to TRBJ2-3; no reliable D call. This CDR3 comprises 13 residues. CDR1 and CDR2 (germline): DFQATT, SNEGSKA (reference sequence). Trimming cost V 5 bases and J 5 bases, with 14 bases left between them. The CDR3 protein is CSARMTGVDTQYF. The CDR3 nucleotides read TGCAGTGCTCGGATGACTGGTGTAGATACGCAGTATTTT.

The chain has TRBV20-1 and TRBJ2-3; TRBD2 matches 13 bases. This CDR3 spans 14 amino acids. Germline V gives CDR1 DFQATT, CDR2 SNEGSKA (reference sequence). V gave up 3 bases and J gave up 9 bases; unmatched junction bases: 6. The CDR3 here is CSARETSGGSTQYF. CDR3 DNA sequence: TGCAGTGCTAGGGAGACTAGCGGGGGGAGCACGCAGTATTTT.

The chain links TRBV4-1 to TRBJ2-2; 7 bases match TRBD1. In germline, CDR1 is MGHRA, CDR2 YSYEKL. The trim removed 3 bases at V and 0 bases at J, leaving 10 bases unmatched. The CDR3 contains 18 residues. CDR3: CASSQQTPGTANTGELFF. The CDR3 nucleotides are TGCGCCAGCAGCCAGCAGACCCCCGGGACAGCGAACACCGGGGAGCTGTTTTTT.

This chain joins TRBV20-1 and TRBJ2-3, with 9 bases matching TRBD2. V trimming: 6 bases; J trimming: 1 base; junction bases outside the gene matches: 5. The CDR3 has 14 amino acids. The V gene's germline CDR1 is DFQATT and CDR2 SNEGSKA (reference sequence). CDR3 coding DNA: TGCAGTGCGAGTCCTAGCGGGGGCACAGATACGCAGTATTTT. Protein: CSASPSGGTDTQYF.

The V and J genes are TRBV2 and TRBJ1-2; D may be TRBD1 (6 bases). CDR3 length equals 15 residues. Per the germline V gene, CDR1 is SNHLY and CDR2 is FYNNEI. V was shortened by 3 bases and J by 4 bases, with 15 bases between the two germline ends. Here the CDR3 DNA reads TGTGCCAGCAGTGAGGGACACAGCTCCGTCTATGGCTACACCTTC. Translation gives CASSEGHSSVYGYTF. Combining the CDR3 with reference TRBV2 and TRBJ1-2 gives the whole variable domain EPEVTQTPSHQVTQMGQEVILRCVPISNHLYFYWYRQILGQKVEFLVSFYNNEISEKSEIFDDQFSVERPDGSNFTLKIRSTKLEDSAMYFCASSEGHSSVYGYTFGSGTRLTVV.

This clonotype appeared a few times. CDR3 protein: CASSPAEGTEAFF. The CDR3 nucleotides are TGTGCCAGCAGCCCAGCCGAGGGGACTGAAGCTTTCTTT. The V gene is TRBV7-2, the J gene TRBJ1-1; tentatively, D is TRBD1 (5 bases). The CDR3 length is 13 residues. V gave up 5 bases and J gave up 5 bases, with 12 bases separating them. CDR1 and CDR2 from the germline V gene are SGHTA and FQGNSA. The variable domain in full, with the rest retrieved from reference TRBV7-2 and TRBJ1-1, is GAGVSQSPSNKVTEKGKDVELRCDPISGHTALYWYRQSLGQGLEFLIYFQGNSAPDKSGLPSDRFSAERTGGSVSTLTIQRTQQEDSAVYLCASSPAEGTEAFFGQGTRLTVV.

This clonotype was observed a handful of times. The CDR3 loop reads CASSSQVQGLLYGYTF. The CDR3 region has the DNA TGTGCCAGCAGCTCCCAGGTGCAGGGTTTGCTTTATGGCTACACCTTC. This rearrangement joins TRBV7-3 to TRBJ1-2, with D maybe TRBD1 (5 bases). The ends were cut back, 4 bases at V and 5 bases at J, with 20 bases in the middle. The CDR3 is made up of 16 amino acids. Germline V gives CDR1 SGHTA, CDR2 FQGTGA.

The chain employs TRBV20-1 and TRBJ2-1, with 11 bases aligning to TRBD2. The CDR3 extends over 14 amino acids. V gave up 5 bases and J gave up 4 bases; unmatched junction bases: 4. The germline gives CDR1 DFQATT, CDR2 SNEGSKA (reference sequence). The CDR3 DNA follows: TGCAGTGCTTCTCGGACTAGCGGGTACAATGAGCAGTTCTTC. This gives the protein CSASRTSGYNEQFF.

This sequence joins TRBV20-1 and TRBJ1-2; D is perhaps TRBD1 (5 bases). The CDR3 extends over 11 amino acids. Looked up from germline, CDR1 is DFQATT and CDR2 is SNEGSKA (reference sequence). V was trimmed by 8 bases and J by 8 bases, leaving 15 bases between them. The CDR3 is CSTGWGSGYTF. The CDR3 DNA is TGCAGTACTGGCTGGGGGAGCGGCTACACCTTC.

The rearrangement joins TRBV5-1 to TRBJ1-2, with 7 bases matching TRBD1. V trimming: 4 bases; J trimming: 1 base; junction bases outside the gene matches: 10. The germline CDR1 and CDR2 sequences are SGHRS and YFSETQ. The CDR3 totals 16 residues. DNA for the CDR3: TGCGCCAGCAGCCCGGGGGGACAGCACCTTAACTATGGCTACACCTTC. Encoded protein: CASSPGGQHLNYGYTF. The full variable domain, completed using reference TRBV5-1 and TRBJ1-2, is KAGVTQTPRYLIKTRGQQVTLSCSPISGHRSVSWYQQTPGQGLQFLFEYFSETQRNKGNFPGRFSGRQFSNSRSEMNVSTLELGDSALYLCASSPGGQHLNYGYTFGSGTRLTVV.

The chain carries TRBV11-1 and TRBJ1-1, with D maybe TRBD1 (6 bases). V gave up 6 bases and J gave up 0 bases, with 17 bases separating them. Germline V gene sequence: CDR1 SGHAT, CDR2 FQDESV (reference sequence). CDR3 length equals 16 residues. CDR3 DNA: TGTGCCAGCAGACCATACCGGGGGGCTATGAACACTGAAGCTTTCTTT. Translated: CASRPYRGAMNTEAFF.

CDR3 nucleotides: TGTGCCAGCAGCTTAACCCCGACACTTAACACCGGGGAGCTGTTTTTT. Protein product: CASSLTPTLNTGELFF. The V gene is TRBV7-3, the J gene TRBJ2-2, with D unresolved. Germline loops: CDR1 SGHTA, CDR2 FQGTGA. Trimming shortened V by 0 bases and J by 2 bases, and 10 bases separated the two germline ends. The CDR3 is 16 residues long.

The chain uses TRBV11-2 and TRBJ2-3; 8 nucleotides agree with TRBD2. The germline CDR1 and CDR2 sequences are SGHAT and FQNNGV. Losses at the gene ends were 7 bases for V and 4 bases for J; bases not matched to a gene: 7. The CDR3 contains 14 residues. The CDR3 here is CASTKRELADTQYF. CDR3 DNA sequence: TGTGCCAGCACAAAGCGGGAGCTCGCAGATACGCAGTATTTT.

This clonotype was seen only a few times. V usage is TRBV6-5 and J usage is TRBJ2-3; D not resolved. V was clipped by 0 bases and J by 4 bases, with 2 bases between them. This CDR3 contains 12 residues. Germline CDR1 reads MNHEY; CDR2 reads SVGAGI. This CDR3 reads CASSYSPDTQYF. CDR3 bases: TGTGCCAGCAGTTACTCTCCAGATACGCAGTATTTT.

The CDR3 here is CASSLSGRAEQYF. The CDR3, as DNA: TGTGCCAGCAGCTTAAGCGGGAGGGCCGAGCAGTACTTC. The chain has TRBV12-3 or TRBV12-4 and TRBJ2-7; 10 bases are a match to TRBD2. This CDR3 contains 13 residues. The trim removed 6 bases at V and 6 bases at J, leaving 5 bases unmatched.